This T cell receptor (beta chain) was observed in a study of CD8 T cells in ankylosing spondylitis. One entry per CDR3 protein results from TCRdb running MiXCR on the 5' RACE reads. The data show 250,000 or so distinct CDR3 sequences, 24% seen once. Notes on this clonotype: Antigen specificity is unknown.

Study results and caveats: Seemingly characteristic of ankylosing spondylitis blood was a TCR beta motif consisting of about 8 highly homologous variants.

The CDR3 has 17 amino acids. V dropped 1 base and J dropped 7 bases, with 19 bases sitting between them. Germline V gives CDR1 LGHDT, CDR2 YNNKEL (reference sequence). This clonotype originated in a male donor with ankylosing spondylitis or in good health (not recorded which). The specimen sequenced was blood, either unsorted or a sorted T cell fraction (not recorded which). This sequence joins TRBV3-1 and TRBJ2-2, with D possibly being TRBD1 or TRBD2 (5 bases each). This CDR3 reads CASSQVGTPVWVGELFF. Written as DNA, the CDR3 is TGTGCCAGCAGCCAAGTGGGGACCCCGGTGTGGGTCGGGGAGCTGTTTTTT.